The 17 T cell receptor beta chains reported below all come from one sample, sequenced in a study of blood T cell repertoires in COVID-19. Some clones are missing from TCRdb's copy, which holds only in-frame ones; the method was immunoSEQ multiplex PCR. The table includes under 350,000 clones, over 85% detected once. Material for sequencing was PBMCs or T cells enriched from blood (not recorded which). The receptor set was obtained from a woman in her sixties or seventies who had recovered from COVID-19.

The chain couples TRBV29-1 to TRBJ2-1, with TRBD2 matching 9 bases. The trim removed 4 bases at V and 5 bases at J, leaving 6 bases unmatched. From germline, CDR1 is SQVTM and CDR2 ANQGSEA. CDR3 length equals 14 residues. The CDR3 DNA sequence: TGCAGCGTTGTGGGCGGGAGGGGTGACAATGAGCAGTTCTTC. Amino acid sequence: CSVVGGRGDNEQFF.

The chain has TRBV10-3 and TRBJ1-1; 7 bases match TRBD1. The J segment lost 0 bases and the V segment lost 8 bases, leaving 6 bases of the junction unmatched. The CDR3 totals 14 residues. Per germline, CDR1 ENHRY and CDR2 SYGVKD. The DNA of the CDR3 is TGTGCCATCTCCCCGGGACAGATGAACACTGAAGCTTTCTTT. It translates to CAISPGQMNTEAFF.

The J gene is TRBJ1-6, the V gene TRBV7-9; TRBD1 might be the D (5 bases). The length of the CDR3 is 14 residues. Germline V gene lookup returns CDR1 SEHNR and CDR2 FQNEAQ (reference sequence). The V end lost 4 bases, the J end lost 3 bases, and 7 bases lay between the germline ends. CDR3 amino acids: CASSSDSYNSPLHF. The CDR3, as DNA: TGTGCCAGCAGCTCCGACAGCTATAATTCACCCCTCCACTTT. The whole variable domain, filled in from reference TRBV7-9 and TRBJ1-6, reads DTGVSQNPRHKITKRGQNVTFRCDPISEHNRLYWYRQTLGQGPEFLTYFQNEAQLEKSRLLSDRFSAERPKGSFSTLEIQRTEQGDSAMYLCASSSDSYNSPLHFGNGTRLTVT.

V usage is TRBV4-1 and J usage is TRBJ1-5, with TRBD1 as a possible D gene (6 bases). The length of the CDR3 is 15 residues. Germline V lookup: CDR1 MGHRA, CDR2 YSYEKL. V was shortened by 0 bases and J by 7 bases, with 13 bases between the two germline ends. This CDR3 reads CASSQDPGGGQPQHF. CDR3 nucleotides: TGCGCCAGCAGCCAAGATCCGGGGGGCGGGCAGCCCCAGCATTTT.

This chain joins TRBV9 and TRBJ1-5, with a weak D call TRBD1 (6 bases). The germline V gene encodes CDR1 SGDLS and CDR2 YYNGEE. This CDR3 has 14 amino acids. V was pared by 4 bases and J by 4 bases, with 12 bases between. CDR3 nucleotide sequence: TGTGCCAGCAGCTCAGGGGATAGGAATCAGCCCCAGCATTTT. Translated: CASSSGDRNQPQHF.

This sequence joins TRBV5-8 and TRBJ1-6; D uncertain. The CDR3 runs to 15 residues. The V gene lost 5 bases and the J gene lost 7 bases, with 16 bases spanning the gap. Germline CDR1 is SGHTS and CDR2 is YDEGEE. DNA of the CDR3: TGTGCCAGCAGGCCCCTAACTCGCGCGAATTCACCCCTCCACTTT. It encodes CASRPLTRANSPLHF.

The rearrangement links TRBV2 to TRBJ1-3, with D possibly TRBD1 on 6 matching bases. This CDR3 comprises 15 residues. V lost 7 bases to trimming and J lost 4 bases, with 17 bases between them. CDR1 is SNHLY and CDR2 is FYNNEI in the germline V gene. CDR3 DNA sequence: TGTGCCAGCATCGCTAAGGGGGACCCAGGAAACACCATATATTTT. Its protein product is CASIAKGDPGNTIYF.

This clone was recorded once. The chain combines TRBV13 with TRBJ2-3, with 11 bases aligning to TRBD2. Germline lookup yields CDR1 PRHDT and CDR2 FYEKMQ (reference sequence). V trimming: 5 bases; J trimming: 3 bases; junction bases outside the gene matches: 4. The CDR3 consists of 15 residues. As DNA, the CDR3 is TGTGCCAGCAGCCGAAGGACTAGCGGGACAGATACGCAGTATTTT. Its protein is CASSRRTSGTDTQYF. Looking up the rest from reference TRBV13 and TRBJ2-3 gives the full variable domain: AAGVIQSPRHLIKEKRETATLKCYPIPRHDTVYWYQQGPGQDPQFLISFYEKMQSDKGSIPDRFSAQQFSDYHSELNMSSLELGDSALYFCASSRRTSGTDTQYFGPGTRLTVL.

The J gene is TRBJ1-1, the V gene TRBV13; 8 nucleotides agree with TRBD1. The CDR3 extends over 14 amino acids. CDR1 PRHDT and CDR2 FYEKMQ come from the germline V gene (reference sequence). With 5 bases clipped from V and 3 bases from J, the junction kept 5 bases outside the gene matches. The CDR3: CASSRQGFYTEAFF. CDR3 bases: TGTGCCAGCAGCCGACAGGGGTTTTACACTGAAGCTTTCTTT.

This clone was observed at least ten times. V gene TRBV7-9 combines with J gene TRBJ2-1; 9 positions match TRBD2. Trimming at V came to 6 bases and at J to 5 bases, leaving 8 bases not matched to a gene. CDR3 length equals 15 residues. CDR1 and CDR2 from the germline V gene are SEHNR and FQNEAQ (reference sequence). The CDR3 region is CASSKVVAGDNEQFF. In DNA form, the CDR3 reads TGTGCCAGCAGTAAGGTAGTAGCGGGAGACAATGAGCAGTTCTTC.

This chain connects TRBV11-2 to TRBJ2-7; maybe TRBD1 (6 bases). CDR1 and CDR2 from the germline V gene are SGHAT and FQNNGV. The germline V and J ends were trimmed by 3 bases and 2 bases, with 11 bases remaining between them. The CDR3 is 14 amino acids. Here the CDR3 reads CASSLDSLPYEQYF. In nucleotides, the CDR3 is TGTGCCAGCAGCTTGGACAGCCTCCCCTACGAGCAGTACTTC.

This chain uses TRBV11-3 with TRBJ2-2; D unresolved. V gave up 6 bases and J gave up 5 bases, with 4 bases separating them. CDR1 is SGHNT, CDR2 YENEEA, per germline. The CDR3 is 11 amino acids. The CDR3 region has the DNA TGTGCCAGCAGTCGTACCGGGGAGCTGTTTTTT. It encodes CASSRTGELFF.

This clone was observed a single time. The V gene is TRBV6-6, the J gene TRBJ1-1, with 10 bases identical to TRBD1. V was pared by 10 bases and J by 3 bases, with 11 bases of the junction left unmatched. The CDR3 contains 15 residues. Germline lookup yields CDR1 MNHNY and CDR2 SVGAGI (reference sequence). The CDR3 here is CATKTTGQGYTEAFF. The CDR3 DNA reads TGTGCCACAAAGACAACGGGACAGGGGTACACTGAAGCTTTCTTT.

The chain links TRBV7-3 to TRBJ1-4, with unresolved D. Trimming pared 1 base from V and 8 bases from J, leaving 11 bases between. This CDR3 spans 14 amino acids. Germline lookup yields CDR1 SGHTA and CDR2 FQGTGA. The CDR3 here is CASSLKPGGEKLFF. The CDR3 DNA sequence: TGTGCCAGCAGCTTAAAGCCGGGTGGGGAAAAACTGTTTTTT.

The chain recombines TRBV5-1 with TRBJ1-4; TRBD1 aligns across 9 bases. Unmatched junction bases numbered 2, after V lost 0 bases and J lost 5 bases. Germline values: CDR1 SGHRS, CDR2 YFSETQ. The CDR3 is 15 amino acids. CDR3 amino acids: CASSLAGTGNEKLFF. CDR3 sequence (DNA): TGCGCCAGCAGCTTGGCCGGGACAGGGAATGAAAAACTGTTTTTT.

The chain is built from TRBV15 and TRBJ1-4, with 9 bases matching TRBD1. CDR1 is LNHNV, CDR2 YYDKDF, per germline (reference sequence). This CDR3 comprises 15 residues. The V segment lost 1 base and the J segment 8 bases; nucleotides outside the gene matches: 5. The CDR3, as DNA: TGTGCCACCAGCAGAGTGGGACAGGGTTACGAAAAACTGTTTTTT. Translated: CATSRVGQGYEKLFF.

The chain couples TRBV5-1 to TRBJ1-2; D gene ambiguous. CDR1 is SGHRS, CDR2 YFSETQ, per germline. Trimming stripped 0 bases from V and 0 bases from J, with 12 bases between. CDR3 length equals 16 residues. The CDR3 bases are TGCGCCAGCAGCTTGGAGATGACGGAGGCTAACTATGGCTACACCTTC. Its protein is CASSLEMTEANYGYTF.